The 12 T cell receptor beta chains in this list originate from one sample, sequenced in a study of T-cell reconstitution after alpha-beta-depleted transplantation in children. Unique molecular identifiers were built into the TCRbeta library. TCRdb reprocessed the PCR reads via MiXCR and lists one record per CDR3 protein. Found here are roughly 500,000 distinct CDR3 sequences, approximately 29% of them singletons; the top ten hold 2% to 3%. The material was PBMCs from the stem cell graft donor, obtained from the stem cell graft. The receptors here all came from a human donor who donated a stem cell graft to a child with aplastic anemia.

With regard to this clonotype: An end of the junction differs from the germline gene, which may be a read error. CDR3 sequence (DNA): TGCTGTGCTGAAGACGGGACTAGCGGGGGTCAGAAGGATGAGCAGTTCTTC. It is translated as CCAEDGTSGGQKDEQFF. This chain uses TRBV20-1 with TRBJ2-1; 14 nucleotides align to TRBD2. Germline V gene data show CDR1 as DFQATT and CDR2 as SNEGSKA (reference sequence). The CDR3 loop spans 17 amino acids.

The CDR3 loop reads CASSQRRDTGELFF. In nucleotides, the CDR3 is TGTGCCAGCAGTCAACGCAGGGATACCGGGGAGCTGTTTTTT. J is TRBJ2-2 and V is TRBV6-2 or TRBV6-3, with a possible D match to TRBD1 (5 bases). This CDR3 region has 14 residues. The ends were cut back, 5 bases at V and 5 bases at J, with 12 bases in the middle. Germline assignment: CDR1 MNHEY and CDR2 SVGEGT.

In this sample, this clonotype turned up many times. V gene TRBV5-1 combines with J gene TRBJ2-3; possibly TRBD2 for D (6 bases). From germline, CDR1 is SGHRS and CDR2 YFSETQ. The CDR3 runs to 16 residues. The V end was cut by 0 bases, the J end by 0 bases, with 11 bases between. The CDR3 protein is CASSLESGVSTDTQYF. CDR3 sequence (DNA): TGCGCCAGCAGCTTGGAATCGGGAGTTAGCACAGATACGCAGTATTTT.

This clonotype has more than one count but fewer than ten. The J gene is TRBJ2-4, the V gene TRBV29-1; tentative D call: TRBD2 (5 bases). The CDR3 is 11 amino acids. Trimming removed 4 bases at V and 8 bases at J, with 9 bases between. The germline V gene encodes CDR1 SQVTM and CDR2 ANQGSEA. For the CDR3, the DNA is TGCAGCGTTGCATGGGGAGACATTCAGTACTTC. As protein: CSVAWGDIQYF.

The CDR3 here is CASSPDEALSSYEQYF. The CDR3 DNA reads as TGCGCCAGCAGTCCTGATGAAGCGCTATCTTCCTACGAGCAGTACTTC. The chain combines TRBV4-3 with TRBJ2-7; D is unresolved. CDR1 is LGHNA and CDR2 is YSLEER in the germline V gene. The CDR3 covers 16 residues. Trimming left V 6 bases short and J 1 base short, with 19 bases between.

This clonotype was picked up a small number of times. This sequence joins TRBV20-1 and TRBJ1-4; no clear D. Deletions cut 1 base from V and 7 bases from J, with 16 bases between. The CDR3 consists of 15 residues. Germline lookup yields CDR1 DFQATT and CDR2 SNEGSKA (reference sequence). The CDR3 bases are TGCAGTGCTAGAGGAGGCGGGTCGCGCAGTGAAAAACTGTTTTTT. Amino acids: CSARGGGSRSEKLFF.

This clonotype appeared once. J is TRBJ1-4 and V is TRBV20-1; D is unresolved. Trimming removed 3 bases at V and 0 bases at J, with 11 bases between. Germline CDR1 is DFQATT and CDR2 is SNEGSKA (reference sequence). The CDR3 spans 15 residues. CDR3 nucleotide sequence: TGCAGTGCTAGGAACAGCTTTCCAACTAATGAAAAACTGTTTTTT. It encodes CSARNSFPTNEKLFF.

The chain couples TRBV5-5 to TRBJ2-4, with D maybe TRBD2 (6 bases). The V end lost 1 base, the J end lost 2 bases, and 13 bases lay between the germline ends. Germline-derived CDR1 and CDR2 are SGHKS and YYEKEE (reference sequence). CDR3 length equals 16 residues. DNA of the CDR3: TGTGCCAGCAGCTTGATACCGGGAGAAACCAAAAACATTCAGTACTTC. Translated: CASSLIPGETKNIQYF.

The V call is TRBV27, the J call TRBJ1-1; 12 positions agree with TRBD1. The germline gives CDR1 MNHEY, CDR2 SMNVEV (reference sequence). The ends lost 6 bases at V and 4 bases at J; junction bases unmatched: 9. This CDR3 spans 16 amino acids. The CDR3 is CASRRDRGLTTTEAFF. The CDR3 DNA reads TGTGCCAGCAGGCGGGACAGGGGGCTTACAACCACTGAAGCTTTCTTT.

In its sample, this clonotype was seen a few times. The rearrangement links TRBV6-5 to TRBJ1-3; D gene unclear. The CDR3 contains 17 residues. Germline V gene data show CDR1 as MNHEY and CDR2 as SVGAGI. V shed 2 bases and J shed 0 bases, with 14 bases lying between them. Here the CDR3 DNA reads TGTGCCAGCAGTTACGCTAATGCCTTATCCTCTGGAAACACCATATATTTT. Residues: CASSYANALSSGNTIYF.

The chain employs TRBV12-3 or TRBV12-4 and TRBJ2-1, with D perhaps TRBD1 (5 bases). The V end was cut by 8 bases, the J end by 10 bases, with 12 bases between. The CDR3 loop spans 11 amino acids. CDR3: CASVTAGEQFF. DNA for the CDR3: TGTGCCAGCGTCACGGCAGGGGAGCAGTTCTTC.

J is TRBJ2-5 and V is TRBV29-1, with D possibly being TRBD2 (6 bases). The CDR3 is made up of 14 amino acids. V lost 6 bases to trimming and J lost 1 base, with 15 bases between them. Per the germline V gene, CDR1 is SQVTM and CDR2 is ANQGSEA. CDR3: CSVPWGGIQETQYF. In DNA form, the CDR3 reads TGCAGCGTCCCCTGGGGAGGAATCCAAGAGACCCAGTACTTC.